Listed below are T cell receptor beta chains from one sample, sequenced in a study of cytomegalovirus exposure and HLA in healthy donors. Here immunoSEQ multiplex PCR was the method, and the copy in TCRdb shows in-frame clones only, minus some. The sample holds some 65,000 clones, 62% seen once. The sample comprised PBMCs. These receptors all stem from a man aged 30 to 45 in good health and CMV-seronegative. The CDR3 runs from the conserved cysteine through the conserved F or W.

>TRBJ1-5|TRBV28
CASSLGGINQPQHF
>TRBJ2-1|TRBV6-6
CASSSTRSSYNEQFF
>TRBJ1-5|TRBV4-1
CASSPLGQGIQPQHF
>TRBJ1-2|TRBV7-9
CASSLTGIYGYTF
>TRBJ2-2|TRBV4-2
CASSQPVSGGARTGELFF
>TRBJ1-1|TRBV7-9
CASSLGQGPREAFF
>TRBJ2-1|TRBV7-9
CASSLGWGGNEQFF
>TRBJ1-1|TRBV7-6
CASSLQGKRTEAFF
>TRBJ1-2|TRBV9
CASSVEVTGLYGYTF
>TRBJ1-1|TRBV7-3
CASSKGQANTEAFF
>TRBJ2-7|TRBV7-9
CASSLGTGKTYEQYF
>TRBJ1-1|TRBV7-9
CASRAGDRRSEAFF
>TRBJ2-2|TRBV2
CASSESSGVGGELFF
>TRBJ2-7|TRBV6-1
CASSEAGTAYEQYF
>TRBJ2-1|TRBV6-5
CASSPPGVDYNEQFF
>TRBJ2-3|TRBV7-2
CASSLVLGPDTQYF
>TRBJ1-1|TRBV4-1
CASSQAGAMNTEAFF
>TRBJ2-3|TRBV19
CASSIGGTDTQYF
>TRBJ2-7|TRBV5-1
CASSLETNRGEQYF
>TRBJ1-1|TRBV7-2
CASSPDETIAAFF
>TRBJ2-3|TRBV7-2
CASSVRGGQVSDTQYF
>TRBJ1-6|TRBV2
CASKTGGNSPLHF
>TRBJ2-2|TRBV2
CASERGRGLSGELFF
>TRBJ1-1|TRBV2
CAKGGNTEAFF
>TRBJ2-2|TRBV19
CASSMEGTGELFF
>TRBJ1-2|TRBV6-5
CASSYSNREGIYGYTF
>TRBJ1-2|TRBV5-4
CASSHTDRDEYGYTF
>TRBJ2-5|TRBV13
CASSPPERETQYF
>TRBJ2-6|TRBV6-1
CAINWGSSGANVLTF
>TRBJ2-5|TRBV4-2
CASSQDRQGTLFEETQYF
>TRBJ2-7|TRBV5-1
CASSLDNHEQYF
>TRBJ2-4|TRBV6-5
CASSYTSGGIQYF
>TRBJ1-3|TRBV14
CASSQPRQNSGNTIYF
>TRBJ2-5|TRBV2
CASSGGQSQETQYF
>TRBJ2-5|TRBV2
CASSGLQGQETQYF
>TRBJ2-5|TRBV11-1
CASSLMGENQETQYF
>TRBJ1-1|TRBV19
CAAIGEGRAEAFF
>TRBJ1-4|TRBV5-6
CASSFRDRLFF
>TRBJ2-2|TRBV30
CAWNDRPTTGELFF
>TRBJ2-6|TRBV4-1
CASSQGTLSISGANVLTF
>TRBJ2-5|TRBV7-2
CASSAGQQETQYF
>TRBJ1-1|TRBV9
CASSVGGTEAFF
>TRBJ2-3|TRBV5-1
CASSPTSGTDTQYF
>TRBJ2-5|TRBV5-6
CASSLGIGGTQYF
>TRBJ1-4|TRBV7-9
CASSQGGGNEKLFF
>TRBJ2-1|TRBV18
CASSQDSYNEQFF
>TRBJ1-3|TRBV10-1
CASSDTGSGNTIYF
>TRBJ2-7|TRBV5-1
CASSLGGGRFYEQYF
>TRBJ2-6|TRBV30
CAWSSGSGANVLTF
>TRBJ2-1|TRBV29-1
CSVGTSGGAHEQFF
>TRBJ1-2|TRBV6-5
CASSYSGTAANYGYTF
>TRBJ1-4|TRBV18
CASSPTGADEKLFF
>TRBJ2-1|TRBV5-1
CASSLLSPYNEQFF
>TRBJ2-1|TRBV27
CASSSWTSGDNEQFF
>TRBJ1-5|TRBV13
CASSLGHSNQPQHF
>TRBJ2-6|TRBV7-9
CASSVGAGGQINGANVLTF
>TRBJ1-5|TRBV9
CASSEGTGYQPQHF